This T cell receptor beta chain was found in a study of identical twins. TCRdb processed the 5' RACE reads anew with MiXCR; each CDR3 protein has one entry. The sample records 1.5 million or so distinct CDR3 sequences, around 29% being singletons. Comment on this clonotype: No antigen is known for it.

Notes on the study in general: Beta out-of-frame twin sharing showed a weaker excess. For cord blood, abundant beta clonotypes had fewer insertions, unlike memory repertoires, which showed none. Sequences that were out-of-frame, alpha and twin-shared displayed an excess of low generation probability. Donors were not followed over many years; analysis was cross-sectional.

Germline CDR1 is MNHNY and CDR2 is SVGAGI (reference sequence). Trimming took 5 bases from V and 0 from J, leaving 11 bases between them. This CDR3 spans 15 amino acids. Input material: cord blood. The sequence came from a newborn girl in good health. This chain joins TRBV6-6 and TRBJ2-1, with D possibly TRBD2 on 6 matching bases. The CDR3 loop is CASSRDLSSYNEQFF. For the CDR3, the DNA is TGTGCCAGCAGTCGGGACTTGAGCTCCTACAATGAGCAGTTCTTC.